This record looks at one T cell receptor beta chain sequence and its context. Its antigen is unknown. Germline V CDR1 and CDR2: SGHRS, YFSETQ. The CDR3 has 15 residues. Trimming removed 0 bases at V and 5 bases at J, with 14 bases between. The data were taken from a study of OX40 agonist ivuxolimab in advanced cancers. The table came from immunoSEQ multiplex PCR; TCRdb's copy has only in-frame clones and leaves some out. The sample has more than 85,000 clones; just over 90% are singletons. Whole-study findings and limits: A proportion of nonresponders additionally exhibited low normalized T-cell clonal expansion.

The sample in question was CD4+ or CD8+ T cells sorted from blood, obtained in a trial of the OX40 agonist ivuxolimab. The V gene is TRBV5-1, the J gene TRBJ2-5, with D maybe TRBD2 (5 bases). The receptor was derived from an adult with an advanced solid tumor such as melanoma, head and neck, liver or kidney cancer. Here the CDR3 reads CASSLAAGVQETQYF. The CDR3 coding sequence is TGCGCCAGCAGCTTGGCCGCCGGGGTTCAGGAGACCCAGTACTTC.